The rows below give T cell receptor beta chains drawn from one sample of a study of cytomegalovirus exposure and HLA in healthy donors. Profiling relied on immunoSEQ multiplex PCR, and the TCRdb table lists in-frame clones only, not all of them. This table holds more than 95,000 clones, roughly 80% found once. Specimen: PBMCs. These receptor sequences come from a man between 18 and 35 years old in good health and CMV-seropositive. Both conserved end residues are part of each CDR3. D genes are given only for firm matches. Not all rows give a size; the values are once, few, many and, for expanded clones, a class.

>once|.|TRBJ2-3|TRBV7-2
CASNVGSTRTQYF
TGTGCCAGCAACGTCGGGTCGACCCGTACGCAGTATTTT
>.|.|TRBJ1-1|TRBV6-5
CASSYTAGVSNTEAFF
TGTGCCAGCAGTTACACAGCAGGGGTATCGAACACTGAAGCTTTCTTT
>.|.|TRBJ2-3|TRBV5-6
CASSLAPSVTDTQYF
TGTGCCAGCAGCTTGGCACCTAGCGTGACAGATACGCAGTATTTT
>.|.|TRBJ2-1|TRBV5-1
CASSLAGVSGSYNEQFF
TGCGCCAGCAGCTTGGCCGGAGTAAGCGGGTCTTACAATGAGCAGTTCTTC
>once|TRBD1|TRBJ1-3|TRBV7-2
CASSRTGVGNTIYF
TGTGCCAGCAGTCGGACAGGGGTTGGAAACACCATATATTTT
>.|TRBD2|TRBJ2-5|TRBV13
CASSYPGLAGGQQETQYF
TGTGCCAGCAGTTATCCTGGACTAGCGGGGGGACAGCAAGAGACCCAGTACTTC
>.|.|TRBJ1-1|TRBV7-7
CASSSGENTEAFF
TGTGCCAGCAGCTCAGGGGAAAACACTGAAGCTTTCTTT
>.|TRBD2|TRBJ2-3|TRBV6-1
CASSKVLGLAGGGTDTQYF
TGTGCCAGCAGTAAAGTCCTGGGACTAGCGGGGGGAGGCACAGATACGCAGTATTTT
>.|TRBD2|TRBJ2-5|TRBV30
CAWSTLAGVQETQYF
TGTGCCTGGAGTACCCTAGCGGGGGTCCAAGAGACCCAGTACTTC
>.|TRBD2|TRBJ2-2|TRBV19
CASSNGGGTGELFF
TGTGCCAGTAGTAACGGGGGAGGGACCGGGGAGCTGTTTTTT
>.|.|TRBJ1-5|TRBV19
CASSITDYSNQPQHF
TGTGCCAGTAGTATAACAGATTATAGCAATCAGCCCCAGCATTTT
>.|.|TRBJ2-1|TRBV30
CAWSRGSLYNEQFF
TGTGCCTGGAGTAGAGGTTCACTCTACAATGAGCAGTTCTTC